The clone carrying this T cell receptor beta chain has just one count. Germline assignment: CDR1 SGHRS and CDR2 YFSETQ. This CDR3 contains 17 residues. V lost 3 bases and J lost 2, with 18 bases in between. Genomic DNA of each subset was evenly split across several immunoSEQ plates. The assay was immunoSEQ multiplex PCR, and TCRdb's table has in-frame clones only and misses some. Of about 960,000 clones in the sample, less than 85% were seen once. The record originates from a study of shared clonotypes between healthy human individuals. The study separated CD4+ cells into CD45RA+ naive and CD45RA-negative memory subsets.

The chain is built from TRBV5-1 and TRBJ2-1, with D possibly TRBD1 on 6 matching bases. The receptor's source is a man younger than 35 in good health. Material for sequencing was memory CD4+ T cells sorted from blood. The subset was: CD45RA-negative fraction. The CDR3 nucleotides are TGCGCCAGCAGCTCAGGGGCCCCGCAACCGACCTACAATGAGCAGTTCTTC. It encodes CASSSGAPQPTYNEQFF.